This T cell receptor beta chain is drawn from a study of T cells in Graves' hyperthyroidism and ophthalmopathy (dated by TCRdb to the late 2010s). Concerning the study at large: Peripheral blood samples were taken at the time of initial diagnosis, prior to any treatment. To identify distinguishing TCR V-J signatures, a discovery cohort of some 100 patients was used, comprising some 45 with Graves' ophthalmopathy and some 60 with stable Graves' hyperthyroidism. Prospective prediction of ophthalmopathy was tested in an independent validation cohort consisting of under 20 hyperthyroidism patients and about 17 patients who later progressed to ophthalmopathy. The 75 to 100 discovery patients were randomly split 7:3 into training and test sets. In addition, the study compared T-cell repertoires in thyroid tissue and in blood from five to seven Graves' hyperthyroidism patients. Once sampling was done, hyperthyroidism patients were given methimazole at a starting dose of 30 mg daily, whereas ophthalmopathy patients were given high-dose intravenous methylprednisolone. The paper reports TCR Vbeta CDR3 sequencing of 140 or so peripheral blood samples: over 40 ophthalmopathy, under 80 hyperthyroidism and about 17 progressor patients.

The paper as a whole reports these results and caveats: Ophthalmopathy was separated from stable hyperthyroidism by a 13 V-J signature model, with 85% to 90% sensitivity and about 81% specificity obtained in cross-validation and 80%/75% obtained in testing. Most expanded thyroid clonotypes (frequency above 0.001) were also detected in blood, a finding suggesting that blood repertoires may reflect thyroid immune responses. During validation, the model predicted progression to ophthalmopathy a median of about 6.3 months ahead of onset, with almost 71% sensitivity and roughly 75% specificity. No statistical method was used to fix the sample size in advance, and group allocation was not hidden from the investigators.

TCR beta CDR3 regions were amplified from RNA transcripts. The first round of RT-PCR for the TCR CDR3 was performed with the HTBI primer set and the Qiagen OneStep RT-PCR kit. The libraries were constructed in a second round of multiplex PCR and then size-selected and purified. Paired-end sequencing of the libraries was performed with 100 bp reads on an Illumina HiSeq2000. The original pipeline was this. SOAPnuke was used to process the raw data, removing reads that contained adapters or uncalled bases, had a mean Phred below 15, or lacked an exact match to the constant primer or identifier. COPE v1.2.5 was used to merge the high-quality paired reads, and each unique nucleotide sequence was defined as a clonotype. MiTCR v1.1 was used to align the clonotypes against IMGT TRBV, TRBD and TRBJ reference segments. Only V-J combinations with frequency above 0.0001, covering 99% to 99.2% of repertoires, were analysed. A TCS score was defined as the ratio between F50 (clonal expansion) and ExV (chaos), using BLOSUM62-based TCRdist between CDR3 peptides within each V-J. Welch's t-statistics and random forest reduced roughly 530 V-J features to about 12, which were used in a naive Bayes classifier (R e1071). TCRdb passed the public sequencing reads through fastp at Q25 and MiXCR, retaining productive beta sequences. Rows matching on CDR3 protein sequence are summarized as one entry with the most common DNA and genes. The V and J calls were not made by the authors but by TCRdb's processing. This sample is represented by 650,000 to 850,000 distinct CDR3 sequences; approximately 18% of them were singletons. The ten largest clonotypes hold 16% of the sample.

Trimming costs V 6 bases and J 4 bases, and their ends lie 15 bases apart. The germline V gene gives CDR1 as SGHRS and CDR2 as YFSETQ. Its CDR3 holds 14 amino acids, cysteine through phenylalanine. The CDR3 DNA has 42 bases and is translated from base 1. At least ten counts were recorded for this clonotype. The specificity of this receptor is unknown. Qualities for individual bases were not recorded, and no much larger clone is one base off. The hyperthyroidism patients were between 18 and 65 years old and newly diagnosed, with a disease duration of less than 2 months. The study excluded patients with uncontrolled infections, other autoimmune diseases, pregnancy or lactation. Diagnoses were established on the basis of clinical symptoms, serum thyroxine and TRAb, thyroid ultrasound, and orbital computed tomography. For progressor patients, blood was drawn at the first diagnosis of hyperthyroidism, before any ophthalmopathy symptoms had appeared. PBMCs were isolated from about 9.2 ml of fresh peripheral blood by Ficoll-Paque density gradient centrifugation. Progressor patients were initially diagnosed with Graves' hyperthyroidism and developed ophthalmopathy during follow-up. Trizol reagent was used to extract total RNA, and RNA quality was then checked on an Agilent 2100 Bioanalyzer.

This clonotype originated in a woman aged 45-65 years with Graves' hyperthyroidism that later progressed to Graves' ophthalmopathy. The specimen was blood. The chain links TRBV5-1 with TRBJ2-3, with no reliable assignment of the D segment. The CDR3 loop reads CASIKGYGADTQYF. The nucleotide sequence reads as follows: TGCGCCAGCATTAAAGGGTACGGTGCAGATACGCAGTATTTT.